What follows are 11 T cell receptor beta chains derived from one specimen sequenced in a study of beta chain features in type 1 diabetes. Study results and limitations: Patients with Type 1 diabetes showed moderately but significantly shorter TCRB CDR3s in all four CD4+ subsets.

Expressed TCRB transcripts were sequenced after all isolated RNA was converted to cDNA. The assay was immunoSEQ multiplex PCR, and TCRdb's table has in-frame clones only and misses some. The data hold about 340,000 clones, with about a tenth observed a single time. No antigen has been identified for these receptors. Sequencing was carried out using central memory CD4+ T cells from blood. The receptors come from a man aged 25 to 40 with type 1 diabetes.

V gene TRBV30 combines with J gene TRBJ1-1; tentatively, D is TRBD1 (5 bases). This CDR3 has 15 residues. From germline, CDR1 is GTSNPN and CDR2 SVGIG (reference sequence). With 3 bases removed from V and 6 bases from J, the gap between germline ends came to 20 bases. The CDR3 reads CAWRLPGKGVAEAFF. The CDR3, as DNA: TGTGCCTGGAGACTCCCTGGCAAAGGGGTTGCTGAAGCTTTCTTT. Looking up the rest from reference TRBV30 and TRBJ1-1 gives the full variable domain: SQTIHQWPATLVQPVGSPLSLECTVEGTSNPNLYWYRQAAGRGLQLLFYSVGIGQISSEVPQNLSASRPQDRQFILSSKKLLLSDSGFYLCAWRLPGKGVAEAFFGQGTRLTVV.

This clone has just a few counts. The chain combines TRBV7-2 with TRBJ2-3, with 10 bases identical to TRBD1. The CDR3 is 16 amino acids. CDR1 is SGHTA, CDR2 FQGNSA, per germline. V trimming: 1 base; J trimming: 5 bases; junction bases outside the gene matches: 6. CDR3 loop: CASSLGPTGGQDTQYF. DNA of the CDR3: TGTGCCAGCAGCTTAGGACCGACAGGGGGCCAAGATACGCAGTATTTT.

The chain couples TRBV9 to TRBJ2-7; the D is unclear. The CDR3 length is 13 residues. Trimming pared 0 bases from V and 6 bases from J, leaving 10 bases between. CDR1 is SGDLS, CDR2 YYNGEE, per germline. CDR3 in amino acids: CASSVDGQSEQYF. The CDR3 DNA sequence: TGTGCCAGCAGCGTAGACGGCCAGAGCGAGCAGTACTTC.

This clone has only one observation. This rearrangement joins TRBV2 to TRBJ1-5; D is perhaps TRBD1 (6 bases). Germline values: CDR1 SNHLY, CDR2 FYNNEI. This CDR3 comprises 16 residues. The ends were cut back, 2 bases at V and 0 bases at J, with 11 bases in the middle. The CDR3, as DNA: TGTGCCAGCAGTGAACAGACAGGCCATAGCAATCAGCCCCAGCATTTT. Encoded protein: CASSEQTGHSNQPQHF.

This chain uses TRBV29-1 with TRBJ2-7; 9 bases agree with TRBD2. CDR3 length: 13 amino acids. V gave up 4 bases and J gave up 4 bases; unmatched junction bases: 5. Germline V gene sequence: CDR1 SQVTM, CDR2 ANQGSEA. The DNA for the CDR3 is TGCAGCGTTGTCGGCGGGGGGGCTTACGAGCAGTACTTC. Its protein is CSVVGGGAYEQYF.

The chain couples TRBV10-3 to TRBJ2-7; D not certain. The germline gives CDR1 ENHRY, CDR2 SYGVKD. This CDR3 comprises 15 residues. V was pared by 3 bases and J by 4 bases, with 16 bases between. In DNA form, the CDR3 reads TGTGCCATCAGTGATCCGACTTACGGTGGGTACGAGCAGTACTTC. Translated: CAISDPTYGGYEQYF.

The chain has TRBV25-1 and TRBJ1-2; D is possibly TRBD1 (5 bases). The CDR3 runs 12 residues. The V end was cut by 5 bases, the J end by 3 bases, with 7 bases between. Germline CDR1 is MGHDK and CDR2 is SYGVNS. The CDR3 loop is CASSRGDYGYTF. CDR3 in DNA: TGTGCCAGCAGTCGGGGGGACTATGGCTACACCTTC.

This clone appeared a few times. The chain is built from TRBV28 and TRBJ1-5; a possible D gene is TRBD1 (5 bases). V lost 2 bases to trimming and J lost 4 bases, with 12 bases between them. The CDR3 consists of 15 residues. Germline CDR1 and CDR2: MDHEN and SYDVKM. CDR3 nucleotides: TGTGCCAGCAGTTTAGACGGGGCATGGAATCAGCCCCAGCATTTT. Protein product: CASSLDGAWNQPQHF.

In its sample, this clone was seen many times. The V and J genes are TRBV10-3 and TRBJ2-7, with 7 bases aligning to TRBD2. The V gene end was trimmed by 3 bases and the J gene end by 2 bases; junction bases not matched to a gene: 4. Germline V gene data show CDR1 as ENHRY and CDR2 as SYGVKD. The CDR3 runs to 14 residues. Written as DNA, the CDR3 is TGTGCCATCAGTGAAGGACGGGAGGCCTACGAGCAGTACTTC. Translating it yields CAISEGREAYEQYF.

This clone was counted a few times. The chain uses TRBV6-1 and TRBJ2-5; D gene uncertain. The CDR3 is 11 amino acids. Germline CDR1 reads MNHNS; CDR2 reads SASEGT. V lost 7 bases to trimming and J lost 3 bases, with 6 bases between them. The CDR3 bases are TGTGCCAGCACCCGGGAAGAGACCCAGTACTTC. Translated: CASTREETQYF.

The V and J genes are TRBV6-5 and TRBJ1-1; D gene ambiguous. CDR3 length: 14 residues. Germline CDR1 is MNHEY and CDR2 is SVGAGI. V was pared by 3 bases and J by 0 bases, with 8 bases between. As DNA, the CDR3 is TGTGCCAGCAGTTATAGCTATATGAACACTGAAGCTTTCTTT. This encodes CASSYSYMNTEAFF.